This TCR beta chain stems from a study of cytomegalovirus exposure and HLA in healthy donors. Study-wide points: Cytomegalovirus association was assigned to 150 to 200 TCR beta chains. CMV antigen specificity of a few CMV-associated chains was confirmed in vitro. Rare sequences made up most TCRs, while some public TCRs were found in many donors.

This table comes from immunoSEQ multiplex PCR, and its TCRdb copy is limited to in-frame clones, with some not included. The table shows roughly 220,000 clones, with around 80% occurring only once. This clone was seen more than once but under ten times. Antigen specificity is unknown. This CDR3 has 16 residues. V gave up 1 base and J gave up 8 bases; unmatched junction bases: 15. Germline CDR1 reads SGHTS; CDR2 reads YDEGEE. The chain links TRBV5-8 to TRBJ2-7; 7 bases are a match to TRBD2. This TCR derives from a woman in her thirties in good health and CMV-seropositive. Sequenced: PBMCs. The CDR3 reads CASSLRLADISTKQYF. CDR3 DNA: TGTGCCAGCAGCTTGCGGCTAGCGGACATCTCTACGAAGCAGTACTTC.